Listed here are 5 T cell receptor beta chains from one sample, sequenced in a study of T cells in Graves' hyperthyroidism and ophthalmopathy (dated by TCRdb to about 2019). The library was prepared using multiplex PCR. Sequencing was carried out with an Illumina HiSeq 2000. The TCR beta CDR3 regions were amplified from RNA transcripts. The TCR CDR3 was subjected to a first round of RT-PCR using the HTBI primer set and the Qiagen OneStep RT-PCR kit. The raw public data were reprocessed by TCRdb itself: fastp quality trimming at Q25, MiXCR clonotype calling, in-frame beta chains only. Every CDR3 protein is listed once, alongside the most common genes and DNA of its rows. This sample holds a few hundred thousand distinct CDR3 sequences; 15% to 18% were observed only once. Around 6.6% of the sample is held by the ten biggest clonotypes. Sequenced input: blood. These receptor sequences come from a woman in her 30s with Graves' hyperthyroidism.

Ten or more counts support this clonotype. V and J are TRBV6-1 and TRBJ2-5; the match to TRBD2 covers 11 bases. The CDR3 is made up of 15 amino acids. V shed 6 bases, J shed 5 bases, and the junction held 8 bases outside the gene matches. Per germline, CDR1 MNHNS and CDR2 SASEGT. The CDR3 loop reads CASRQLAGDGETQYF. The CDR3 bases are TGTGCCAGCAGGCAACTAGCGGGAGACGGGGAGACCCAGTACTTC.

This clonotype was counted between two and nine times. This chain links TRBV7-6 with TRBJ1-6; TRBD1 matches 7 bases. J lost 6 bases, V lost 5 bases, and 10 bases had no gene match. Germline lookup yields CDR1 SGHVS and CDR2 FNYEAQ. This CDR3 region has 16 residues. CDR3 amino acids: CASSPLAGTANSPLHF. DNA for the CDR3: TGTGCCAGCAGCCCGCTGGCCGGGACAGCTAATTCACCCCTCCACTTT.

This clonotype was seen only a few times. The J gene is TRBJ2-2, the V gene TRBV13, with a tentative D call TRBD1 (6 bases). Trimming cost V 5 bases and J 4 bases, with 17 bases left between them. Germline V gives CDR1 PRHDT, CDR2 FYEKMQ (reference sequence). The CDR3 runs 16 residues. The chain's CDR3 is CASSLTTGMSTGELFF. The CDR3 nucleotides read TGTGCCAGCAGCCTCACCACAGGGATGAGCACCGGGGAGCTGTTTTTT.

This clonotype was recorded a few times. V is TRBV20-1 and J is TRBJ1-4; 8 nucleotides align to TRBD1. Germline CDR1 reads DFQATT; CDR2 reads SNEGSKA (reference sequence). V shed 4 bases, J shed 10 bases, and the junction held 17 bases outside the gene matches. This CDR3 comprises 16 residues. The CDR3 spells CSATPGPGRGLGKLFF. The DNA for the CDR3 is TGCAGTGCTACCCCAGGCCCCGGCAGGGGGCTAGGAAAACTGTTTTTT.

This clonotype was observed a few times. The V gene is TRBV6-6, the J gene TRBJ2-1; D ambiguous. Trimming removed 0 bases at V and 9 bases at J, with 12 bases between. The CDR3 is 14 residues long. CDR1 MNHNY and CDR2 SVGAGI come from the germline V gene (reference sequence). The CDR3: CASSYSKGSPEQFF. The CDR3 DNA follows: TGTGCCAGCAGTTACTCGAAAGGAAGTCCTGAGCAGTTCTTC.